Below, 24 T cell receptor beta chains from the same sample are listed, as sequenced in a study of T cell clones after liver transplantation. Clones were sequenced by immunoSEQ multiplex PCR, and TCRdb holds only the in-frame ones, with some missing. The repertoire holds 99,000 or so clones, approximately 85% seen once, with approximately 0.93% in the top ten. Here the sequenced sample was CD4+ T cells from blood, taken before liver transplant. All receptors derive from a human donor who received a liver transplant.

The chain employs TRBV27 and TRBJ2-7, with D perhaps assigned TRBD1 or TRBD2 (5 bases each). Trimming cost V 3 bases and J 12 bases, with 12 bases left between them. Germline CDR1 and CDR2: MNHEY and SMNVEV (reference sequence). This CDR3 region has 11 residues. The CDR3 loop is CASSFGTVAYF. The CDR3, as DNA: TGTGCCAGCAGTTTCGGGACGGTTGCGTACTTC.

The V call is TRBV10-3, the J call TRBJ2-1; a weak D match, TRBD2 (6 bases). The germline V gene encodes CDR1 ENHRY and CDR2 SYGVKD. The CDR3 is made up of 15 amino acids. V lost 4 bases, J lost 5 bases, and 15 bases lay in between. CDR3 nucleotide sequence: TGTGCCATCAGTGGATCGGGGGAGACCAACAATGAGCAGTTCTTC. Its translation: CAISGSGETNNEQFF.

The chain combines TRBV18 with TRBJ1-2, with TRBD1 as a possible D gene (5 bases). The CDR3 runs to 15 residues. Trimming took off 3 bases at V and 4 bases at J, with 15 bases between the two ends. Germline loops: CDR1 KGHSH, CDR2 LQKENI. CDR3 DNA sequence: TGTGCCAGCTCACCTGGGGGGTCTGACCTCTATGGCTACACCTTC. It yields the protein CASSPGGSDLYGYTF.

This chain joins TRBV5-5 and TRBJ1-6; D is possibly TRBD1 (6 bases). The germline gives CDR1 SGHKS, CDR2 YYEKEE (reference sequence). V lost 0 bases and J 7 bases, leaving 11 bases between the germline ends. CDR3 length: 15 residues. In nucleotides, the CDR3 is TGTGCCAGCAGCTTGGGCGGGGGCCCAAATTCACCCCTCCACTTT. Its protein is CASSLGGGPNSPLHF.

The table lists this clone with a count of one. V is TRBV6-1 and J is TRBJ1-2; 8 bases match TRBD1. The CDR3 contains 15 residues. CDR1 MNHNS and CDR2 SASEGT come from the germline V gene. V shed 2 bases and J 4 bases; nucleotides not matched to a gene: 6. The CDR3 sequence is CASSEQDRALYGYTF. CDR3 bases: TGTGCCAGCAGTGAACAGGACAGGGCGCTCTATGGCTACACCTTC.

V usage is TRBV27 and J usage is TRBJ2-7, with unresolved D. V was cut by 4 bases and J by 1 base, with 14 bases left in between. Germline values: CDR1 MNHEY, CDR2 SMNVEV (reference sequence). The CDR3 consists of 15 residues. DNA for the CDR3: TGTGCCAGCAGTTATTACAGTCCGCCTTCCTACGAGCAGTACTTC. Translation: CASSYYSPPSYEQYF.

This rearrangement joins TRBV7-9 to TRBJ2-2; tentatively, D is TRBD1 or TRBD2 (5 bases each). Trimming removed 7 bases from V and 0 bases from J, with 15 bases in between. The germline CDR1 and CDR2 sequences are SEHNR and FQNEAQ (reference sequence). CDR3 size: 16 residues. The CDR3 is CASTDPGQPNTGELFF. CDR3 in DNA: TGTGCCAGCACCGACCCGGGGCAGCCGAACACCGGGGAGCTGTTTTTT.

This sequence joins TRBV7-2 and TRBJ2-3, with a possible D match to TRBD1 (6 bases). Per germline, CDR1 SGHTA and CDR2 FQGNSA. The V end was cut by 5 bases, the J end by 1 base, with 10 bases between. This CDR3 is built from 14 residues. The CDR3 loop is CASSHRTGTDTQYF. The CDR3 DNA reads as TGTGCCAGCAGCCACCGGACAGGCACAGATACGCAGTATTTT.

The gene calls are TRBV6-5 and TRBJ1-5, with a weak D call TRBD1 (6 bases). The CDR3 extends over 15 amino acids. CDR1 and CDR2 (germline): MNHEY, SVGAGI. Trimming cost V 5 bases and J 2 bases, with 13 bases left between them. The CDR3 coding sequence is TGTGCCAGCAGTAAACAGGGCTCCCGCAATCAGCCCCAGCATTTT. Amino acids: CASSKQGSRNQPQHF.

CDR3 residues: CASSPVILGRNQETQYF. The DNA of the CDR3 is TGTGCCAGCTCACCGGTTATTTTAGGACGCAACCAAGAGACCCAGTACTTC. The genes are TRBV18 and TRBJ2-5; D is uncertain. This CDR3 comprises 17 residues. V was trimmed by 3 bases and J by 0 bases, leaving 17 bases between them. CDR1 is KGHSH and CDR2 is LQKENI in the germline V gene. The complete variable domain, with remaining parts taken from reference TRBV18 and TRBJ2-5, reads NAGVMQNPRHLVRRRGQEARLRCSPMKGHSHVYWYRQLPEEGLKFMVYLQKENIIDESGMPKERFSAEFPKEGPSILRIQQVVRGDSAAYFCASSPVILGRNQETQYFGPGTRLLVL.

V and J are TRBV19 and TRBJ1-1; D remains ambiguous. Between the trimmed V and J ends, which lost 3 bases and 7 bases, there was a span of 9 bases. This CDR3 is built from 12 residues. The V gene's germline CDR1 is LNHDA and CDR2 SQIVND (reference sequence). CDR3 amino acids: CASSIRVGEAFF. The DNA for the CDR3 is TGTGCCAGTAGTATTAGGGTCGGTGAAGCTTTCTTT. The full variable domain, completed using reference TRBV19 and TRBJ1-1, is DGGITQSPKYLFRKEGQNVTLSCEQNLNHDAMYWYRQDPGQGLRLIYYSQIVNDFQKGDIAEGYSVSREKKESFPLTVTSAQKNPTAFYLCASSIRVGEAFFGQGTRLTVV.

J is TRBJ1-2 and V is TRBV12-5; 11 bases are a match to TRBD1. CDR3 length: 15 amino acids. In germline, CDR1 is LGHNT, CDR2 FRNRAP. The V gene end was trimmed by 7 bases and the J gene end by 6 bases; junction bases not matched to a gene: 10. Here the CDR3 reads CASAKSGQGAHGYTF. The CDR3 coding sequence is TGTGCTAGTGCCAAATCCGGACAGGGGGCGCATGGCTACACCTTC.

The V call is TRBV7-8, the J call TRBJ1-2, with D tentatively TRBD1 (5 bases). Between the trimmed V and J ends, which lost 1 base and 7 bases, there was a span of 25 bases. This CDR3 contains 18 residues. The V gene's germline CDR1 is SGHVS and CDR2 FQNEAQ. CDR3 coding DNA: TGTGCCAGCAGCTTAGGTCTTCGAGAACAGGCGCTCTTCGGTGGCTACACCTTC. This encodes CASSLGLREQALFGGYTF.

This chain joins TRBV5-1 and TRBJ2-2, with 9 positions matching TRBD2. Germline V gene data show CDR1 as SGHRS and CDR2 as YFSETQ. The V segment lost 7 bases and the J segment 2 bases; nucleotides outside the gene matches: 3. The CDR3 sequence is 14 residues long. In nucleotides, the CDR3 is TGCGCCAGCGGAGCGGGGGGAAACACCGGGGAGCTGTTTTTT. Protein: CASGAGGNTGELFF.

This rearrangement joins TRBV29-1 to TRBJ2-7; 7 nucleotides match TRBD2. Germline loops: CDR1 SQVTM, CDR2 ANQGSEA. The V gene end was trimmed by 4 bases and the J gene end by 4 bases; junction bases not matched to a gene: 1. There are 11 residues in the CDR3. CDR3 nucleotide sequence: TGCAGCGTTGGGGAGGGGTACGAGCAGTACTTC. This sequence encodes CSVGEGYEQYF.

The CDR3 spells CASSDFRAAGANVLTF. Here the CDR3 DNA reads TGTGCCAGCAGTGACTTCCGGGCTGCAGGGGCCAACGTCCTGACTTTC. The genes are TRBV25-1 and TRBJ2-6, with unresolved D. The length of the CDR3 is 16 residues. The germline V and J ends were trimmed by 3 bases and 4 bases, with 13 bases remaining between them. Germline CDR1 is MGHDK and CDR2 is SYGVNS.

For the CDR3, the DNA is TGTGCCAGCAGCCCTCCGGGACGGATGAACACTGAAGCTTTCTTT. Amino acid sequence: CASSPPGRMNTEAFF. The chain links TRBV7-9 to TRBJ1-1, with D perhaps TRBD1 (5 bases). Germline CDR1 and CDR2: SEHNR and FQNEAQ (reference sequence). Trimming pared 5 bases from V and 0 bases from J, leaving 13 bases between. This CDR3 comprises 15 residues.

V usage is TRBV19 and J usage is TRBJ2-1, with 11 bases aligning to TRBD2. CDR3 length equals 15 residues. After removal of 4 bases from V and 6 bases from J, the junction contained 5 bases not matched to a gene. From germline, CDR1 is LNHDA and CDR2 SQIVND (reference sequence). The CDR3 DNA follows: TGTGCCAGTAGTACTACTAGCGGGAGAGGCAATGAGCAGTTCTTC. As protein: CASSTTSGRGNEQFF.

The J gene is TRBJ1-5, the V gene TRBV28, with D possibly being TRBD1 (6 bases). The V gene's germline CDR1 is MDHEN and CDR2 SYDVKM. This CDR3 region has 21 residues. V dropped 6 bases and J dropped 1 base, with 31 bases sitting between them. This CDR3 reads CASSPGGGFWNITPSNQPQHF. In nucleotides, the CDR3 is TGTGCCAGCAGCCCAGGTGGGGGCTTCTGGAATATAACGCCAAGCAATCAGCCCCAGCATTTT.

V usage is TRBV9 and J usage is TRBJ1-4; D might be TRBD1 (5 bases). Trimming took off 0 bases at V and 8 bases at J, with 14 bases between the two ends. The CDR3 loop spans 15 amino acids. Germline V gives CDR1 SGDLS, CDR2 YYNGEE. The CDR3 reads CASSVAYGGEEKLFF. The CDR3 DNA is TGTGCCAGCAGCGTAGCTTACGGGGGGGAAGAAAAACTGTTTTTT.

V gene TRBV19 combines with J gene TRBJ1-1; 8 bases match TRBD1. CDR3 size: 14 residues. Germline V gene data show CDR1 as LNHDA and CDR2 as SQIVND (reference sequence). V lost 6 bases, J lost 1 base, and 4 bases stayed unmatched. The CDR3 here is CASRGQGKNTEAFF. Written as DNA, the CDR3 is TGTGCCAGTAGAGGACAGGGCAAGAACACTGAAGCTTTCTTT.

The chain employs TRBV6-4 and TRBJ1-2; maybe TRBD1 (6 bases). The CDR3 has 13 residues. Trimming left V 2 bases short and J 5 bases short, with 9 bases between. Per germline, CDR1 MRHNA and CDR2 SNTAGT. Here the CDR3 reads CASSDRQGYGYTF. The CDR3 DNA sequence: TGTGCCAGCAGTGACCGCCAGGGGTATGGCTACACCTTC.

As DNA, the CDR3 is TGTGCCAGCAAGGCCGTGGACACAGATACGCAGTATTTT. It yields the protein CASKAVDTDTQYF. The J gene is TRBJ2-3, the V gene TRBV6-1; no clear D gene. V dropped 7 bases and J dropped 2 bases, with 10 bases sitting between them. Germline V gene lookup returns CDR1 MNHNS and CDR2 SASEGT. This CDR3 contains 13 residues.

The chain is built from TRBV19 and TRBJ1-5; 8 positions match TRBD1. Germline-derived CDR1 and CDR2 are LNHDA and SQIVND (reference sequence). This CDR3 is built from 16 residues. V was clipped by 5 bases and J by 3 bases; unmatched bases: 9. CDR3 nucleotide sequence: TGTGCCAGTAGTGGGACGACAGGGGCTACCAATCAGCCCCAGCATTTT. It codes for CASSGTTGATNQPQHF.